This T cell receptor beta chain comes out of a study of siplizumab effects on memory and regulatory T cells. Study-level findings and limits: Sequences below about 10^-5 frequency were poorly captured, and few alloreactive clones mapped to unstimulated subsets.

Using immunoSEQ multiplex PCR, the repertoire was profiled, and TCRdb retains in-frame clones only, with some absent. The sample contains 57,000 or so clones, about 80% of which appear only once. As concerns this clone: Its antigen remains unknown.

The CDR3 length is 16 residues. Trimming pared 5 bases from V and 5 bases from J, leaving 16 bases between. CDR1 and CDR2 (germline): SGHTA, FQGNSA. The clonotype originates from a human donor in good health. The J gene is TRBJ1-6, the V gene TRBV7-2; D uncertain. Sequences were obtained from memory CD4+ T cells sorted from blood. The CDR3 loop reads CASSLRPLLNNSPLHF. For the CDR3, the DNA is TGTGCCAGCAGCCTCAGACCCCTTCTAAATAATTCACCCCTCCACTTT. Complete variable domain (other parts from reference TRBV7-2 and TRBJ1-6): GAGVSQSPSNKVTEKGKDVELRCDPISGHTALYWYRQSLGQGLEFLIYFQGNSAPDKSGLPSDRFSAERTGGSVSTLTIQRTQQEDSAVYLCASSLRPLLNNSPLHFGNGTRLTVT.